The clone carrying this TCR beta chain came up many times. Its cognate antigen is unknown. From approximately 430 ng of RNA, a library with molecular barcoded alpha/delta and beta/gamma adaptors was made. TCRdb processed the reads anew with MiXCR; each CDR3 protein has one entry. Among approximately 150,000 distinct CDR3 sequences listed, roughly an eighth were seen once. The sample belongs to a study of read filtering for tumor transcriptome and immune sequencing. Points from the study as a whole: Correlation between methods rose after single-read clonotypes were removed.

From germline, CDR1 is MNHEY and CDR2 SVGAGI. With 4 bases removed from V and 1 base from J, the gap between germline ends came to 8 bases. The CDR3 totals 13 residues. The chain joins TRBV6-5 to TRBJ2-7, with a weak D call TRBD2 (5 bases). This TCR came from a donor aged 40 or older with multiple myeloma. Sequencing was performed on a population of CD138-negative cells sorted from bone marrow. This chain's CDR3 is CASSWPGSYEQYF. In DNA form, the CDR3 reads TGTGCCAGCAGTTGGCCGGGGTCCTACGAGCAGTACTTC.